The 12 T cell receptor beta chains listed next were all sequenced from one sample in a study of response to subunit inactivated influenza vaccine. TCRdb redid the calling of the RT-PCR reads with MiXCR, one entry per CDR3 protein. The data show under 800,000 distinct CDR3 sequences, approximately 15% seen once. Material: PBMCs from blood, obtained less than 15 days before vaccination. These receptors came from a man in his fifties who received an inactivated influenza vaccine.

This clonotype was detected many times. The rearrangement links TRBV6-2 or TRBV6-3 to TRBJ2-5; D may be TRBD2 (5 bases). CDR3 length: 15 amino acids. V lost 5 bases and J lost 3, with 16 bases in between. The germline gives CDR1 MNHEY, CDR2 SVGEGT. The CDR3 here is CASSPPGNGEETQYF. DNA of the CDR3: TGTGCCAGCAGTCCGCCGGGGAACGGCGAAGAGACCCAGTACTTC.

The CDR3 DNA follows: TGTGCTAGTGGTTCCACGGGACAGACGAACACCGGGGAGCTGTTTTTT. Encoded protein: CASGSTGQTNTGELFF. V and J are TRBV12-5 and TRBJ2-2; 7 nucleotides align to TRBD1. CDR3 length: 16 residues. The trim removed 4 bases at V and 0 bases at J, leaving 5 bases unmatched. CDR1 is LGHNT, CDR2 FRNRAP, per germline.

The J gene is TRBJ2-1, the V gene TRBV5-1; the D gene is possibly TRBD1 (5 bases). Per germline, CDR1 SGHRS and CDR2 YFSETQ. The V gene lost 0 bases and the J gene lost 6 bases, with 13 bases spanning the gap. The CDR3 has 15 residues. CDR3 DNA: TGCGCCAGCAGCTTGGTGGGGCCAACTTTCAATGAGCAGTTCTTC. This codes for CASSLVGPTFNEQFF.

The CDR3 nucleotides read TGTGCCAGCAGCTTCGGCTTGGGCACTAATGAGCAGTTCTTC. Amino acids: CASSFGLGTNEQFF. This rearrangement joins TRBV7-8 to TRBJ2-1; D is uncertain. The V gene lost 3 bases and the J gene lost 7 bases, with 13 bases spanning the gap. From germline, CDR1 is SGHVS and CDR2 FQNEAQ. The CDR3 is made up of 14 amino acids.

The chain joins TRBV5-5 to TRBJ2-7, with 8 bases that match TRBD2. Germline V gene lookup returns CDR1 SGHKS and CDR2 YYEKEE (reference sequence). This CDR3 region has 15 residues. V lost 4 bases and J lost 0; bases outside the gene matches: 6. The chain's CDR3 is CASSKSGSASYEQYF. The CDR3 DNA reads TGTGCCAGCAGCAAAAGCGGGAGCGCCTCCTACGAGCAGTACTTC.

This clonotype was seen more than once but under ten times. The chain combines TRBV4-2 with TRBJ2-6; D might be TRBD1 (5 bases). Germline V lookup: CDR1 LGHNA, CDR2 YNFKEQ. The CDR3 length is 13 residues. Trimming shortened V by 8 bases and J by 4 bases, and 9 bases separated the two germline ends. The CDR3 loop is CASHRTGANVLTF. For the CDR3, the DNA is TGTGCCAGCCACCGGACAGGGGCCAACGTCCTGACTTTC.

The V call is TRBV7-9, the J call TRBJ1-5; D might be TRBD1 (6 bases). CDR1 and CDR2 from the germline V gene are SEHNR and FQNEAQ (reference sequence). Trimming took off 6 bases at V and 2 bases at J, with 14 bases between the two ends. The CDR3 is 15 amino acids. The CDR3 spells CASSGGREGNQPQHF. The CDR3 DNA reads as TGTGCCAGCAGTGGGGGCCGGGAGGGCAATCAGCCCCAGCATTTT.

The chain joins TRBV2 to TRBJ2-7; 8 bases are a match to TRBD2. J lost 4 bases, V lost 6 bases, and 8 bases had no gene match. Germline CDR1 reads SNHLY; CDR2 reads FYNNEI. The CDR3 extends over 14 amino acids. CDR3 in amino acids: CASRGQTSAYEQYF. As DNA, the CDR3 is TGTGCCAGCAGAGGACAGACTAGCGCTTACGAGCAGTACTTC.

This clonotype was found many times. This chain connects TRBV7-2 to TRBJ2-7; D uncertain. With 5 bases removed from V and 1 base from J, the gap between germline ends came to 12 bases. CDR1 and CDR2 from the germline V gene are SGHTA and FQGNSA. The CDR3 consists of 14 residues. The CDR3 nucleotides read TGTGCCAGCAGCCCCCTCCGGATTTCCTACGAGCAGTACTTC. Translating gives CASSPLRISYEQYF.

This clonotype was counted ten times or more. The chain recombines TRBV12-3 or TRBV12-4 with TRBJ2-1; 12 nucleotides agree with TRBD2. V dropped 5 bases and J dropped 15; count of bases not matched to a gene: 11. This CDR3 comprises 14 residues. CDR3 DNA sequence: TGTGCCAGCAGTATCCCGGGACTAGCGGGTCGTATGTTCTTC. Its translation is CASSIPGLAGRMFF.

This clonotype was detected only a few times. This chain links TRBV7-2 with TRBJ2-5; 8 positions match TRBD2. The trim removed 5 bases at V and 5 bases at J, leaving 10 bases unmatched. Germline CDR1 and CDR2: SGHTA and FQGNSA. This CDR3 is 15 amino acids long. The CDR3 nucleotides read TGTGCCAGCAGCAATGTAGCGGGGCAGGGGGAGACCCAGTACTTC. This sequence encodes CASSNVAGQGETQYF. The full variable domain, rest sourced from reference TRBV7-2 and TRBJ2-5, is GAGVSQSPSNKVTEKGKDVELRCDPISGHTALYWYRQSLGQGLEFLIYFQGNSAPDKSGLPSDRFSAERTGGSVSTLTIQRTQQEDSAVYLCASSNVAGQGETQYFGPGTRLLVL.

The chain uses TRBV2 and TRBJ2-3; 7 nucleotides align to TRBD2. CDR1 is SNHLY, CDR2 FYNNEI, per germline. The CDR3 totals 14 residues. V trimming: 2 bases; J trimming: 5 bases; junction bases outside the gene matches: 4. Here the CDR3 reads CASSERRGRDTQYF. For the CDR3, the DNA is TGTGCCAGCAGTGAAAGGCGCGGGAGAGATACGCAGTATTTT.